This entry lists 14 T cell receptor beta chains sequenced from one sample in a study of blood T cell repertoires in COVID-19. Libraries were prepared by immunoSEQ multiplex PCR; TCRdb keeps only in-frame clonotypes and omits some of them. The data show around 74,000 clones, under 95% seen once. Sequencing was performed on peripheral blood. All receptors derive from a woman older than 75 with active or convalescent COVID-19.

The rearrangement joins TRBV5-3 to TRBJ1-4; maybe TRBD1 (6 bases). TRBV5-3 is assigned to the ORF class and has an uncertain function. The ends were cut back, 10 bases at V and 8 bases at J, with 18 bases in the middle. The CDR3 consists of 13 residues. This CDR3 reads CAPSRQGREKLFF. The CDR3 nucleotides are TGTGCCCCCTCAAGGCAGGGGCGGGAAAAACTGTTTTTT.

This chain links TRBV21-1 with TRBJ1-5; TRBD1, the table's D call, lacks a check against the DNA. TRBV21-1 is deemed a pseudogene. The CDR3 has 16 residues. CDR3 loop: CATRKRCRGIAQPQHF. As DNA, the CDR3 is TGTGCCACCAGAAAACGTTGCAGGGGGATCGCTCAGCCCCAGCATTTT.

Only a few counts were recorded for this clone. The chain joins TRBV29-1 to TRBJ1-4; maybe TRBD1 (5 bases). CDR3 size: 13 residues. Germline values: CDR1 SQVTM, CDR2 ANQGSEA. V shed 6 bases and J shed 6 bases, with 14 bases lying between them. The CDR3 protein is CSVGRNRDEKLFF. DNA for the CDR3: TGCAGCGTGGGGCGGAATAGGGATGAAAAACTGTTTTTT.

The rearrangement uses TRBV4-3 and TRBJ2-6, with 10 bases identical to TRBD2. With V trimmed by 1 base and J by 4 bases, 7 bases remained unmatched. The CDR3 length is 18 residues. The germline CDR1 and CDR2 sequences are LGHNA and YSLEER. The CDR3 is CASSQAGSGGFGANVLTF. The CDR3 coding sequence is TGCGCCAGCAGCCAAGCGGGTAGCGGGGGGTTCGGGGCCAACGTCCTGACTTTC.

CDR3 region: CASSLDRIPGDTEAFF. The CDR3 nucleotides read TGTGCCAGCAGCTTGGATAGGATCCCCGGGGACACTGAAGCTTTCTTT. The chain is built from TRBV7-9 and TRBJ1-1; D unclear. This CDR3 spans 16 amino acids. The germline gives CDR1 SEHNR, CDR2 FQNEAQ (reference sequence). Trimming stripped 3 bases from V and 3 bases from J, with 17 bases between.

The CDR3 is CASSLGRVLGYTF. CDR3 DNA sequence: TGTGCCAGCAGCTTGGGCAGGGTACTTGGCTACACCTTC. The rearrangement uses TRBV5-4 and TRBJ1-2; TRBD1 might be the D (5 bases). The CDR3 is 13 amino acids. The germline gives CDR1 SGHNT, CDR2 YYREEE (reference sequence). The V and J ends lost 0 bases and 7 bases respectively, with 10 bases between them.

V is TRBV7-9 and J is TRBJ1-4; possible D gene TRBD1, 6 bases. V gave up 5 bases and J gave up 8 bases, with 18 bases separating them. The CDR3 has 15 amino acids. Germline values: CDR1 SEHNR, CDR2 FQNEAQ (reference sequence). The CDR3 is CASSLNRVIGEKLFF. CDR3 coding DNA: TGTGCCAGCAGCCTGAACAGGGTAATTGGAGAAAAACTGTTTTTT.

This clone has only one observation. V gene TRBV28 combines with J gene TRBJ2-4; D might be TRBD2 (6 bases). V was clipped by 5 bases and J by 8 bases, with 22 bases between them. Germline values: CDR1 MDHEN, CDR2 SYDVKM. The CDR3 is 16 residues long. The CDR3 nucleotides read TGTGCCAGCAGTCTACCTCGGACCGGGGGAGTTGACATTCAGTACTTC. Protein: CASSLPRTGGVDIQYF.

The gene calls are TRBV5-6 and TRBJ2-7; the D is unclear. The CDR3 length is 13 residues. V was cut by 1 base and J by 4 bases, with 9 bases left in between. CDR1 and CDR2 from the germline V gene are SGHDT and YYEEEE. The CDR3 coding sequence is TGTGCCAGCAGCTTGAAGCGTCGGTACGAGCAGTACTTC. This translates into CASSLKRRYEQYF.

Only one count was recorded for this clone. CDR3 bases: TGTGCCAGTAGCCTAATCCAACAGCCCCAGCATTTT. This codes for CASSLIQQPQHF. The chain couples TRBV19 to TRBJ1-5; no reliable D call. The V and J ends lost 6 bases and 7 bases respectively, with 10 bases between them. The CDR3 consists of 12 residues. Germline CDR1 and CDR2: LNHDA and SQIVND (reference sequence).

The chain uses TRBV6-6 and TRBJ1-5; D gene ambiguous. This CDR3 is built from 15 residues. V was shortened by 5 bases and J by 3 bases, with 14 bases between the two germline ends. Germline-derived CDR1 and CDR2 are MNHNY and SVGAGI (reference sequence). This chain's CDR3 is CASSTEIITNQPQHF. The CDR3 DNA reads as TGTGCCAGCAGTACAGAGATCATAACCAATCAGCCCCAGCATTTT.

The gene calls are TRBV6-2 or TRBV6-3 and TRBJ1-2; D may be TRBD1 (6 bases). Germline CDR1 and CDR2: MNHEY and SVGEGT. V gave up 2 bases and J gave up 7 bases, with 17 bases separating them. This CDR3 has 15 amino acids. The CDR3 DNA is TGTGCCAGCAGTTACGCCCAGGGGACGCTGGCTGGCTACACCTTC. Translation gives CASSYAQGTLAGYTF.

The V gene is TRBV3-1 (or the pseudogene TRBV3-2), the J gene TRBJ1-5; D gene unclear. The CDR3 length is 14 residues. V was shortened by 4 bases and J by 3 bases, with 10 bases between the two germline ends. Germline values: CDR1 LGHDT, CDR2 YNNKEL (reference sequence). The chain's CDR3 is CASSLDTSNQPQHF. The CDR3 DNA reads as TGTGCCAGCAGCCTAGACACTTCCAATCAGCCCCAGCATTTT.

V gene TRBV4-1 combines with J gene TRBJ2-5; 7 bases fit TRBD2. After removal of 3 bases from V and 4 bases from J, the junction contained 2 bases not matched to a gene. Germline loops: CDR1 MGHRA, CDR2 YSYEKL. CDR3 length equals 13 residues. The CDR3 spells CASSHPGGETQYF. For the CDR3, the DNA is TGCGCCAGCAGCCATCCGGGGGGAGAGACCCAGTACTTC.